Following are 4 T cell receptor beta chains from one sample sequenced in a study of blood T cell repertoires in COVID-19. The table came from immunoSEQ multiplex PCR; TCRdb's copy has only in-frame clones and leaves some out. The sample records roughly 140,000 clones, 82% being singletons. The source material was peripheral blood. The receptors were gathered from an elderly woman with acute or convalescent COVID-19.

V gene TRBV19 combines with J gene TRBJ1-2; TRBD1 matches at 9 bases. The V and J ends lost 9 bases and 2 bases, in that order; junction bases with no gene match: 7. Germline lookup yields CDR1 LNHDA and CDR2 SQIVND (reference sequence). This CDR3 spans 14 amino acids. CDR3 residues: CARSPGTGNYGYTF. The CDR3 nucleotides read TGTGCCAGGAGTCCCGGGACAGGGAACTATGGCTACACCTTC. The full variable domain, with the rest looked up from reference TRBV19 and TRBJ1-2, is DGGITQSPKYLFRKEGQNVTLSCEQNLNHDAMYWYRQDPGQGLRLIYYSQIVNDFQKGDIAEGYSVSREKKESFPLTVTSAQKNPTAFYLCARSPGTGNYGYTFGSGTRLTVV.

The gene calls are TRBV7-3 and TRBJ2-2; 10 bases line up with TRBD1. Trimming removed 6 bases from V and 6 bases from J; junction bases left unmatched: 4. This CDR3 has 14 residues. Germline CDR1 reads SGHTA; CDR2 reads FQGTGA. The CDR3 is CASRADRGSGELFF. CDR3 DNA sequence: TGTGCCAGCAGAGCGGACAGGGGGTCCGGGGAGCTGTTTTTT.

V is TRBV4-1 and J is TRBJ2-1, with a possible D match to TRBD2 (6 bases). The germline CDR1 and CDR2 sequences are MGHRA and YSYEKL. The CDR3 is 14 residues long. Trimming shortened V by 1 base and J by 5 bases, and 9 bases separated the two germline ends. The CDR3 coding sequence is TGCGCCAGCAGCCAAGCGGGGGAAAACAATGAGCAGTTCTTC. Residues: CASSQAGENNEQFF.

The V and J genes are TRBV30 and TRBJ1-2; D gene uncertain. Deletions cut 2 bases from V and 2 bases from J, with 9 bases between. The CDR3 has 13 residues. From germline, CDR1 is GTSNPN and CDR2 SVGIG (reference sequence). The chain's CDR3 is CAWSSDTNYGYTF. The DNA for the CDR3 is TGTGCCTGGAGTTCCGACACGAACTATGGCTACACCTTC.